The 28 T cell receptor beta chains below come from one sample, sequenced in a study of OX40 agonist ivuxolimab in advanced cancers. Library construction relied on the immunoSEQ multiplex PCR assay. Drawn from immuneACCESS, this table holds only the in-frame rearrangements with V and J called that TCRdb kept. Clones are partly lost; checked studies trace under half to an unresolved V gene and leave the rest unexplained. This sample lists some 95,000 clones; about 85% were detected once. 3.8% of the sample is in the top ten clones. The specimen comprised CD4+ or CD8+ T cells sorted from blood, sampled in a trial of the OX40 agonist ivuxolimab. The receptors originated from an adult with an advanced solid tumor such as melanoma, head and neck, liver or kidney cancer.

V usage is TRBV4-3 and J usage is TRBJ2-3, with D maybe TRBD1 (5 bases). Trimming removed 1 base from V and 4 bases from J, with 12 bases in between. Germline V CDR1 and CDR2: LGHNA, YSLEER. The CDR3 has 15 amino acids. The CDR3 DNA reads TGCGCCAGCAGCCAAGGGGGCCCGGCGGCAGATACGCAGTATTTT. Translating gives CASSQGGPAADTQYF.

The chain uses TRBV11-3 and TRBJ1-5, with D uncertain. V was pared by 5 bases and J by 6 bases, with 11 bases between. Germline CDR1 reads SGHNT; CDR2 reads YENEEA. The CDR3 consists of 13 residues. The CDR3 coding sequence is TGTGCCAGCAGCAAGACCCGAATTCAGCCCCAGCATTTT. Protein: CASSKTRIQPQHF.

This clone was picked up one time. This chain links TRBV7-2 with TRBJ1-1; 11 bases are a match to TRBD1. The length of the CDR3 is 13 residues. Germline values: CDR1 SGHTA, CDR2 FQGNSA. Trimming removed 5 bases from V and 4 bases from J; junction bases left unmatched: 0. CDR3 sequence reads: CASSGTGGTEAFF. The CDR3 nucleotides read TGTGCCAGCAGCGGGACAGGGGGCACTGAAGCTTTCTTT.

This clone was seen only a few times. J is TRBJ2-7 and V is TRBV27; D unclear. The V end lost 6 bases, the J end lost 5 bases, and 14 bases lay between the germline ends. From germline, CDR1 is MNHEY and CDR2 SMNVEV (reference sequence). This CDR3 has 13 residues. In DNA, the CDR3 is TGTGCCAGCAGCCGGACCGGGTTGGACGAGCAGTACTTC. Residues: CASSRTGLDEQYF.

The genes are TRBV18 and TRBJ1-3; a possible D gene is TRBD1 (6 bases). V lost 4 bases and J 2 bases, leaving 9 bases between the germline ends. CDR3 length: 14 residues. The germline gives CDR1 KGHSH, CDR2 LQKENI. In DNA form, the CDR3 reads TGTGCCAGCTCACTCGGGACAACTGGAAACACCATATATTTT. Its protein is CASSLGTTGNTIYF.

The CDR3 sequence is CASSGAGGAGQPQHF. For the CDR3, the DNA is TGTGCCAGCAGCGGAGCGGGGGGGGCGGGTCAGCCCCAGCATTTT. The V and J genes are TRBV6-5 and TRBJ1-5, with D possibly being TRBD1 (6 bases). CDR1 and CDR2 (germline): MNHEY, SVGAGI. V dropped 6 bases and J dropped 6 bases, with 18 bases sitting between them. The CDR3 has 15 residues.

This clone was found a few times. This chain connects TRBV4-2 to TRBJ2-7, with unresolved D. Deletions cut 0 bases from V and 0 bases from J, with 12 bases between. Germline values: CDR1 LGHNA, CDR2 YNFKEQ. CDR3 size: 16 residues. CDR3 sequence: CASSQERQIFSYEQYF. Written as DNA, the CDR3 is TGTGCCAGCAGCCAAGAACGGCAGATATTCTCCTACGAGCAGTACTTC.

V is TRBV18 and J is TRBJ2-2, with D unclear. There are 13 residues in the CDR3. The germline V gene encodes CDR1 KGHSH and CDR2 LQKENI. V lost 4 bases, J lost 5 bases, and 8 bases lay in between. DNA of the CDR3: TGTGCCAGCTCACGTGTCGGAACCGGGGAGCTGTTTTTT. Amino acid sequence: CASSRVGTGELFF. The full variable domain, with the rest looked up from reference TRBV18 and TRBJ2-2, is NAGVMQNPRHLVRRRGQEARLRCSPMKGHSHVYWYRQLPEEGLKFMVYLQKENIIDESGMPKERFSAEFPKEGPSILRIQQVVRGDSAAYFCASSRVGTGELFFGEGSRLTVL.

The gene calls are TRBV19 and TRBJ1-2; unclear D gene. This CDR3 contains 15 residues. V lost 4 bases, J lost 0 bases, and 12 bases lay in between. Germline CDR1 LNHDA, CDR2 SQIVND (reference sequence). The CDR3 loop is CASSRGPIPNYGYTF. The CDR3, as DNA: TGTGCCAGTAGTAGAGGGCCCATTCCTAACTATGGCTACACCTTC.

V and J are TRBV5-6 and TRBJ2-7, with D unclear. The V end lost 0 bases, the J end lost 1 base, and 11 bases lay between the germline ends. The length of the CDR3 is 15 residues. Germline CDR1 reads SGHDT; CDR2 reads YYEEEE. This chain's CDR3 is CASSLDRRRSYEQYF. CDR3 bases: TGTGCCAGCAGCTTGGACCGCAGGCGTTCCTACGAGCAGTACTTC.

This clone was detected only once. The V call is TRBV30, the J call TRBJ2-3; D might be TRBD2 (6 bases). The CDR3 contains 15 residues. Germline assignment: CDR1 GTSNPN and CDR2 SVGIG (reference sequence). Trimming shortened V by 4 bases and J by 2 bases, and 16 bases separated the two germline ends. The DNA of the CDR3 is TGTGCCTGGATGGGGGGACTCTTGTCCACAGATACGCAGTATTTT. Encoded protein: CAWMGGLLSTDTQYF.

This clone was detected only a few times. The chain uses TRBV6-4 and TRBJ2-3; 10 bases match TRBD2. Germline values: CDR1 MRHNA, CDR2 SNTAGT. The CDR3 runs to 15 residues. The junction had 2 bases not matched to a gene; V was cut back by 5 bases and J by 0 bases. This chain's CDR3 is CASSRTSGSTDTQYF. The CDR3, as DNA: TGTGCCAGCAGTCGGACTAGCGGAAGCACAGATACGCAGTATTTT.

The gene calls are TRBV7-6 and TRBJ2-3; 11 bases map to TRBD2. CDR3 length equals 15 residues. V shed 4 bases and J 0 bases; nucleotides not matched to a gene: 0. Germline V CDR1 and CDR2: SGHVS, FNYEAQ. The DNA for the CDR3 is TGTGCCAGCAGCTGGACTAGCGGGAGCACAGATACGCAGTATTTT. It specifies CASSWTSGSTDTQYF.

The rearrangement links TRBV27 to TRBJ2-3, with 15 bases identical to TRBD2. The J segment lost 6 bases and the V segment lost 7 bases, leaving 17 bases of the junction unmatched. The CDR3 sequence is 19 residues long. The germline gives CDR1 MNHEY, CDR2 SMNVEV (reference sequence). The CDR3, as DNA: TGTGCCAGCAAGCGGACTAGCGGGAGGGCAGGATATGTCGGCGATACGCAGTATTTT. Its translation is CASKRTSGRAGYVGDTQYF.

This clone came up once. The chain is built from TRBV19 and TRBJ2-3; D call uncertain. CDR1 and CDR2 from the germline V gene are LNHDA and SQIVND (reference sequence). The CDR3 extends over 14 amino acids. Deletions cut 1 base from V and 2 bases from J, with 7 bases between. The DNA for the CDR3 is TGTGCCAGTAGTATAGGGGATACCACAGATACGCAGTATTTT. Its protein product is CASSIGDTTDTQYF.

This clone was recorded only once. V and J are TRBV13 and TRBJ2-5; 8 bases fit TRBD2. V gave up 5 bases and J gave up 5 bases; unmatched junction bases: 13. This CDR3 has 16 amino acids. Per germline, CDR1 PRHDT and CDR2 FYEKMQ (reference sequence). The CDR3 DNA follows: TGTGCCAGCAGCGGGCCTAGCGGGTGGTGGGAGGAGACCCAGTACTTC. Its translation: CASSGPSGWWEETQYF. Variable domain in full (rest from reference TRBV13 and TRBJ2-5): AAGVIQSPRHLIKEKRETATLKCYPIPRHDTVYWYQQGPGQDPQFLISFYEKMQSDKGSIPDRFSAQQFSDYHSELNMSSLELGDSALYFCASSGPSGWWEETQYFGPGTRLLVL.

The J gene is TRBJ2-1, the V gene TRBV2; D unresolved. V lost 5 bases, J lost 12 bases, and 11 bases lay in between. The CDR3 sequence is 11 residues long. CDR1 and CDR2 from the germline V gene are SNHLY and FYNNEI. The DNA for the CDR3 is TGTGCCAGCAGTACAACAACGTGGCAGTTCTTC. This sequence encodes CASSTTTWQFF.

The genes are TRBV5-1 and TRBJ2-3; 12 bases are a match to TRBD2. With 9 bases clipped from V and 6 bases from J, the junction kept 8 bases outside the gene matches. Germline CDR1 reads SGHRS; CDR2 reads YFSETQ. The CDR3 spans 14 residues. Written as DNA, the CDR3 is TGCGCCACCTCGACTAGCGGGGGATCGGATACGCAGTATTTT. Residues: CATSTSGGSDTQYF.

The V call is TRBV7-9, the J call TRBJ1-6; D uncertain. The CDR3 covers 12 residues. Per germline, CDR1 SEHNR and CDR2 FQNEAQ (reference sequence). The germline V and J ends were trimmed by 2 bases and 9 bases, with 5 bases remaining between them. CDR3 sequence reads: CASSLLSSPLHF. The CDR3 DNA follows: TGTGCCAGCAGCTTACTTAGTTCACCCCTCCACTTT.

The chain uses TRBV5-4 and TRBJ2-1, with D perhaps matching TRBD2 (6 bases). This CDR3 has 14 residues. V lost 0 bases and J 6 bases, leaving 10 bases between the germline ends. CDR1 and CDR2 from the germline V gene are SGHNT and YYREEE (reference sequence). CDR3 in amino acids: CASSLVDYANEQFF. The CDR3 bases are TGTGCCAGCAGCTTGGTGGACTATGCCAATGAGCAGTTCTTC.

To note about this clone: This specimen includes other DNA sequences encoding the same CDR3. The chain carries TRBV2 and TRBJ2-4; 8 bases map to TRBD1. The CDR3 is 14 amino acids. V shed 6 bases and J 4 bases; nucleotides not matched to a gene: 5. CDR1 SNHLY and CDR2 FYNNEI come from the germline V gene. CDR3 sequence reads: CASRQGGSKNIQYF. CDR3 DNA sequence: TGTGCCAGCAGACAGGGGGGAAGTAAAAACATTCAGTACTTC.

The count of this clone is one. V and J are TRBV5-1 and TRBJ2-1; TRBD1 is a possible D gene (6 bases). CDR1 SGHRS and CDR2 YFSETQ come from the germline V gene. CDR3 size: 13 residues. V was cut by 4 bases and J by 10 bases, with 15 bases left in between. CDR3 region: CASSRGFAGEQFF. CDR3 in DNA: TGCGCCAGCAGCAGGGGGTTCGCCGGGGAGCAGTTCTTC.

The rearrangement links TRBV5-4 to TRBJ1-3; possibly TRBD1 for D (5 bases). The CDR3 is 12 residues long. V lost 4 bases, J lost 7 bases, and 9 bases lay in between. Germline CDR1 SGHNT, CDR2 YYREEE (reference sequence). The CDR3 DNA sequence: TGTGCCAGCAGCCTTCCAGGGAACACCATATATTTT. The encoded protein is CASSLPGNTIYF.

The rearrangement joins TRBV5-1 to TRBJ2-7, with 8 bases identical to TRBD1. This CDR3 comprises 14 residues. The junction had 6 bases not matched to a gene; V was cut back by 5 bases and J by 2 bases. Germline-derived CDR1 and CDR2 are SGHRS and YFSETQ. CDR3 in amino acids: CASRGTGSAYEQYF. The CDR3 DNA sequence: TGCGCCAGCAGGGGGACAGGATCAGCCTACGAGCAGTACTTC.

The chain recombines TRBV14 with TRBJ2-1, with 9 bases that match TRBD1. The CDR3 sequence is 18 residues long. Trimming took 1 base from V and 4 from J; bases not matched to a gene: 11. In germline, CDR1 is SGHDN, CDR2 FVKESK. As DNA, the CDR3 is TGTGCCAGCAGCCAAGTCTCCGCGGGACAGGGTTATTACAATGAGCAGTTCTTC. Its translation: CASSQVSAGQGYYNEQFF.

This clone was counted only a few times. The J gene is TRBJ2-7, the V gene TRBV5-4; D gene unclear. This CDR3 is built from 13 residues. The V gene lost 3 bases and the J gene lost 6 bases, with 13 bases spanning the gap. Germline values: CDR1 SGHNT, CDR2 YYREEE (reference sequence). The CDR3 nucleotides read TGTGCCAGCAGCTCCCAATCCAAATTCGAGCAGTACTTC. Its translation: CASSSQSKFEQYF.

The V call is TRBV19, the J call TRBJ1-4; tentative D call: TRBD1 (5 bases). The V end lost 8 bases, the J end lost 3 bases, and 16 bases lay between the germline ends. From germline, CDR1 is LNHDA and CDR2 SQIVND (reference sequence). The CDR3 totals 15 residues. In DNA form, the CDR3 reads TGTGCCAGTGATCCAGGGTTTTCGGCTAATGAAAAACTGTTTTTT. This gives the protein CASDPGFSANEKLFF.

This clone has a single count. This chain links TRBV25-1 with TRBJ2-1; 8 positions match TRBD1. Germline lookup yields CDR1 MGHDK and CDR2 SYGVNS. Trimming removed 2 bases from V and 7 bases from J; junction bases left unmatched: 13. This CDR3 comprises 17 residues. As DNA, the CDR3 is TGTGCCAGCAGTGAAGAGCTTGGGCAGGGGGCGAGGAATGAGCAGTTCTTC. The encoded protein is CASSEELGQGARNEQFF.